This is a list of T cell receptor beta chains from one sample in a study of blood T cell repertoires in COVID-19. The data were produced by immunoSEQ multiplex PCR, yet TCRdb's version contains in-frame clones alone and is incomplete. The sample lists 200,000 to 250,000 clones; roughly nine tenths were seen once. The material sequenced was PBMCs or T cells enriched from blood (not recorded which). Source of these receptors: a woman in her twenties or thirties who had recovered from COVID-19. Both conserved end residues are part of each CDR3. D genes are given only for firm matches. Rows may omit the clone size; those that give it use once, few, many or a size class.

V gene	D gene	clone size	J gene	CDR3 protein	CDR3 DNA
TRBV9	.	.	TRBJ2-3	CASGRGADTQYF	TGTGCCAGCGGCCGGGGAGCAGATACGCAGTATTTT
TRBV25-1	.	.	TRBJ1-2	CASSATGNYGYTF	TGTGCCAGCAGTGCGACAGGAAACTATGGCTACACCTTC
TRBV6-6	.	.	TRBJ2-7	CASRQQVTYEQYF	TGTGCCAGCAGACAACAGGTAACCTACGAGCAGTACTTC
TRBV25-1	TRBD2	once	TRBJ2-2	CASSEFLAGDGTGELFF	TGTGCCAGCAGTGAATTCCTAGCGGGAGATGGGACCGGGGAGCTGTTTTTT
TRBV9	TRBD2	.	TRBJ2-3	CASSVGSGVGDTQYF	TGTGCCAGCAGCGTAGGAAGCGGGGTAGGGGATACGCAGTATTTT
TRBV3-1/TRBV3-2	.	.	TRBJ1-1	CASSQESAGLLMNTEAFF	TGTGCCAGCAGCCAAGAATCGGCGGGCTTACTTATGAACACTGAAGCTTTCTTT
TRBV5-1	.	.	TRBJ2-5	CASSLEVQGHGETQYF	TGCGCCAGCAGCTTGGAAGTCCAGGGCCATGGAGAGACCCAGTACTTC
TRBV4-1	TRBD1	.	TRBJ2-3	CASSQAWTGETDTQYF	TGCGCCAGCAGCCAAGCTTGGACAGGGGAAACAGATACGCAGTATTTT
TRBV21-1	.	.	TRBJ1-5	CASSKTPGTTYFNQPQHF	TGTGCCAGCAGCAAAACCCCAGGGACAACATACTTCAATCAGCCCCAGCATTTT
TRBV7-9	TRBD1	.	TRBJ2-2	CASSFRQGDTGELFF	TGTGCCAGCAGCTTTAGACAGGGGGACACCGGGGAGCTGTTTTTT
TRBV14	.	.	TRBJ2-5	CASSQVVQETQYF	TGTGCCAGCAGCCAGGTTGTCCAGGAGACCCAGTACTTC
TRBV18	.	once	TRBJ2-3	CASQPPTGVDTQYF	TGTGCCAGCCAACCCCCCACCGGGGTAGATACGCAGTATTTT
TRBV19	.	.	TRBJ2-1	CASSISLYNEQFF	TGTGCCAGTAGTATTTCGCTATACAATGAGCAGTTCTTC
TRBV13	.	.	TRBJ2-2	CASRFTVNTGELFF	TGTGCCAGCAGATTTACAGTGAACACCGGGGAGCTGTTTTTT
TRBV4-3	.	few	TRBJ1-5	CASSQETASNQPQHF	TGCGCCAGCAGCCAAGAGACAGCTAGCAATCAGCCCCAGCATTTT
TRBV6-1	.	.	TRBJ2-7	CASSDETGYEQYF	TGTGCCAGCAGTGACGAGACAGGCTACGAGCAGTACTTC
TRBV10-3	.	once	TRBJ2-5	CAISQAPTLQETQYF	TGTGCCATCAGTCAGGCCCCCACTCTACAAGAGACCCAGTACTTC
TRBV21-1	.	.	TRBJ1-1	CASSKRAGGTEAFF	TGTGCCAGCAGCAAAAGAGCAGGGGGCACTGAAGCTTTCTTT
TRBV5-4	TRBD1	.	TRBJ1-4	CASSHDRATNEKLFF	TGTGCCAGCAGCCATGACAGGGCAACTAATGAAAAACTGTTTTTT
TRBV7-8	TRBD1	.	TRBJ1-6	CASSLWTGGVNSPLHF	TGTGCCAGCAGCTTATGGACAGGGGGCGTTAATTCACCCCTCCACTTT
TRBV11-2	.	once	TRBJ2-1	CASSSSDLFYNEQFF	TGTGCCAGCAGCAGTAGCGATCTCTTCTACAATGAGCAGTTCTTC
TRBV7-9	.	.	TRBJ1-1	CASSLVGDLFTEAFF	TGTGCCAGCAGCTTAGTTGGAGACTTATTCACTGAAGCTTTCTTT
TRBV6-5	TRBD1	.	TRBJ1-1	CASSSSTGGRGAFF	TGTGCCAGCAGTTCCTCCACAGGGGGCCGAGGAGCTTTCTTT
TRBV6-5	TRBD1	.	TRBJ1-2	CASSYGRGTLLDGYTF	TGTGCCAGCAGTTACGGCAGGGGGACGTTGTTAGATGGCTACACCTTC
TRBV5-1	.	.	TRBJ2-7	CASSFNYEQYF	TGCGCCAGCAGCTTTAACTACGAGCAGTACTTC
TRBV28	TRBD1	once	TRBJ1-2	CASSLSGQGGDNYGYTF	TGTGCCAGCAGTTTATCGGGACAGGGGGGCGATAACTATGGCTACACCTTC
TRBV6-5	.	.	TRBJ2-3	CASSYAGYTTDTQYF	TGTGCCAGCAGTTACGCCGGGTACACCACAGATACGCAGTATTTT
TRBV7-3	.	.	TRBJ2-2	CASSPTRHVATGELFF	TGTGCCAGCAGCCCCACCCGCCATGTAGCAACCGGGGAGCTGTTTTTT
TRBV6-5	.	.	TRBJ1-5	CASNPTVLNQPQHF	TGTGCCAGCAACCCGACAGTGCTTAATCAGCCCCAGCATTTT
TRBV18	TRBD1	.	TRBJ2-2	CASSPPLWDRGKTGELFF	TGTGCCAGCTCACCACCCCTTTGGGACAGGGGGAAGACCGGGGAGCTGTTTTTT
TRBV5-6	.	.	TRBJ1-2	CASSLSWEMGYTF	TGTGCCAGCAGCTTGTCCTGGGAGATGGGCTACACCTTC
TRBV7-2	.	.	TRBJ1-1	CASSSRGYGTEAFF	TGTGCCAGCAGCTCTAGGGGCTACGGCACTGAAGCTTTCTTT